The 8 T cell receptor beta chains below all came from one sample that was sequenced in a study of shared T cell receptors in the human thymus. The repertoire was sequenced with immunoSEQ multiplex PCR; TCRdb's copy has only in-frame clones and lacks some. The data hold about 710,000 clones, with over 75% observed a single time. These sequences were also reported in another study, on human thymus T cells.

Sequences were obtained from thymocytes. These receptors came from a boy under two years old with a congenital heart defect.

The J gene is TRBJ2-1, the V gene TRBV28, with a tentative D call TRBD2 (5 bases). V lost 2 bases to trimming and J lost 0 bases, with 11 bases between them. Germline loops: CDR1 MDHEN, CDR2 SYDVKM. CDR3 size: 16 residues. CDR3 region: CASSLKRTSSYNEQFF. The CDR3 nucleotides are TGTGCCAGCAGTTTAAAGCGGACGAGCTCCTACAATGAGCAGTTCTTC.

Turning to this clone: Different DNA sequences within this sample yield the same CDR3. The chain recombines TRBV28 with TRBJ1-1; 8 positions agree with TRBD1. CDR3 length: 14 residues. CDR1 is MDHEN and CDR2 is SYDVKM in the germline V gene. V lost 6 bases and J lost 1; bases outside the gene matches: 4. CDR3 bases: TGTGCCAGCAGACCCGGGACAGGGAACACTGAAGCTTTCTTT. This gives the protein CASRPGTGNTEAFF.

The genes are TRBV5-6 and TRBJ1-2, with D tentatively TRBD1 (5 bases). The V and J ends lost 7 bases and 2 bases respectively, with 24 bases between them. This CDR3 has 17 residues. Germline CDR1 reads SGHDT; CDR2 reads YYEEEE. The CDR3 coding sequence is TGTGCCAGCTGCGGGGGGGAGCCCAAGGCAATCAACTATGGCTACACCTTC. Encoded protein: CASCGGEPKAINYGYTF.

This clone was observed a few times. The rearrangement links TRBV2 to TRBJ2-3; 8 bases agree with TRBD2. This CDR3 region has 13 residues. Trimming removed 9 bases from V and 1 base from J; junction bases left unmatched: 3. Germline values: CDR1 SNHLY, CDR2 FYNNEI. Written as DNA, the CDR3 is TGTGCCAGAGAGGGACTAGGCACAGATACGCAGTATTTT. Its protein is CAREGLGTDTQYF.

The rearrangement uses TRBV7-7 and TRBJ2-5; possibly TRBD2 for D (6 bases). Looked up from germline, CDR1 is SSHAT and CDR2 is FNYEAQ (reference sequence). CDR3 length equals 15 residues. V dropped 0 bases and J dropped 7 bases, with 15 bases sitting between them. The CDR3 DNA reads TGTGCCAGCAGCTTAGCGCCAGCGGGTAATCGGACCCAGTACTTC. Translation: CASSLAPAGNRTQYF. Supplemented by reference TRBV7-7 and TRBJ2-5, the full variable domain reads GAGVSQSPRYKVTKRGQDVTLRCDPISSHATLYWYQQALGQGPEFLTYFNYEAQPDKSGLPSDRFSAERPEGSISTLTIQRTEQRDSAMYRCASSLAPAGNRTQYFGPGTRLLVL.

The chain uses TRBV11-1 and TRBJ2-5; TRBD2 is a possible D gene (5 bases). The V gene's germline CDR1 is SGHAT and CDR2 FQDESV (reference sequence). CDR3 length: 14 residues. The V end was cut by 3 bases, the J end by 2 bases, with 10 bases between. This CDR3 reads CASSFGRGQETQYF. CDR3 sequence (DNA): TGTGCCAGCAGCTTCGGTCGGGGACAAGAGACCCAGTACTTC.

The J gene is TRBJ2-6, the V gene TRBV5-6; 8 bases agree with TRBD1. This CDR3 has 14 residues. Germline V gene sequence: CDR1 SGHDT, CDR2 YYEEEE. Losses at the gene ends were 4 bases for V and 8 bases for J; bases not matched to a gene: 5. The CDR3 DNA reads as TGTGCCAGCAGCCTTGGACAGGGATCCAACGTCCTGACTTTC. It codes for CASSLGQGSNVLTF. Full variable domain (missing parts from reference TRBV5-6 and TRBJ2-6): DAGVTQSPTHLIKTRGQQVTLRCSPKSGHDTVSWYQQALGQGPQFIFQYYEEEERQRGNFPDRFSGHQFPNYSSELNVNALLLGDSALYLCASSLGQGSNVLTFGAGSRLTVL.

The chain uses TRBV7-6 and TRBJ1-5; perhaps TRBD1 as D (6 bases). CDR1 is SGHVS, CDR2 FNYEAQ, per germline. V was cut by 5 bases and J by 7 bases, with 9 bases left in between. The CDR3 runs to 12 residues. CDR3: CASSMTGQPQHF. The CDR3 DNA sequence: TGTGCCAGCAGCATGACAGGCCAGCCCCAGCATTTT.